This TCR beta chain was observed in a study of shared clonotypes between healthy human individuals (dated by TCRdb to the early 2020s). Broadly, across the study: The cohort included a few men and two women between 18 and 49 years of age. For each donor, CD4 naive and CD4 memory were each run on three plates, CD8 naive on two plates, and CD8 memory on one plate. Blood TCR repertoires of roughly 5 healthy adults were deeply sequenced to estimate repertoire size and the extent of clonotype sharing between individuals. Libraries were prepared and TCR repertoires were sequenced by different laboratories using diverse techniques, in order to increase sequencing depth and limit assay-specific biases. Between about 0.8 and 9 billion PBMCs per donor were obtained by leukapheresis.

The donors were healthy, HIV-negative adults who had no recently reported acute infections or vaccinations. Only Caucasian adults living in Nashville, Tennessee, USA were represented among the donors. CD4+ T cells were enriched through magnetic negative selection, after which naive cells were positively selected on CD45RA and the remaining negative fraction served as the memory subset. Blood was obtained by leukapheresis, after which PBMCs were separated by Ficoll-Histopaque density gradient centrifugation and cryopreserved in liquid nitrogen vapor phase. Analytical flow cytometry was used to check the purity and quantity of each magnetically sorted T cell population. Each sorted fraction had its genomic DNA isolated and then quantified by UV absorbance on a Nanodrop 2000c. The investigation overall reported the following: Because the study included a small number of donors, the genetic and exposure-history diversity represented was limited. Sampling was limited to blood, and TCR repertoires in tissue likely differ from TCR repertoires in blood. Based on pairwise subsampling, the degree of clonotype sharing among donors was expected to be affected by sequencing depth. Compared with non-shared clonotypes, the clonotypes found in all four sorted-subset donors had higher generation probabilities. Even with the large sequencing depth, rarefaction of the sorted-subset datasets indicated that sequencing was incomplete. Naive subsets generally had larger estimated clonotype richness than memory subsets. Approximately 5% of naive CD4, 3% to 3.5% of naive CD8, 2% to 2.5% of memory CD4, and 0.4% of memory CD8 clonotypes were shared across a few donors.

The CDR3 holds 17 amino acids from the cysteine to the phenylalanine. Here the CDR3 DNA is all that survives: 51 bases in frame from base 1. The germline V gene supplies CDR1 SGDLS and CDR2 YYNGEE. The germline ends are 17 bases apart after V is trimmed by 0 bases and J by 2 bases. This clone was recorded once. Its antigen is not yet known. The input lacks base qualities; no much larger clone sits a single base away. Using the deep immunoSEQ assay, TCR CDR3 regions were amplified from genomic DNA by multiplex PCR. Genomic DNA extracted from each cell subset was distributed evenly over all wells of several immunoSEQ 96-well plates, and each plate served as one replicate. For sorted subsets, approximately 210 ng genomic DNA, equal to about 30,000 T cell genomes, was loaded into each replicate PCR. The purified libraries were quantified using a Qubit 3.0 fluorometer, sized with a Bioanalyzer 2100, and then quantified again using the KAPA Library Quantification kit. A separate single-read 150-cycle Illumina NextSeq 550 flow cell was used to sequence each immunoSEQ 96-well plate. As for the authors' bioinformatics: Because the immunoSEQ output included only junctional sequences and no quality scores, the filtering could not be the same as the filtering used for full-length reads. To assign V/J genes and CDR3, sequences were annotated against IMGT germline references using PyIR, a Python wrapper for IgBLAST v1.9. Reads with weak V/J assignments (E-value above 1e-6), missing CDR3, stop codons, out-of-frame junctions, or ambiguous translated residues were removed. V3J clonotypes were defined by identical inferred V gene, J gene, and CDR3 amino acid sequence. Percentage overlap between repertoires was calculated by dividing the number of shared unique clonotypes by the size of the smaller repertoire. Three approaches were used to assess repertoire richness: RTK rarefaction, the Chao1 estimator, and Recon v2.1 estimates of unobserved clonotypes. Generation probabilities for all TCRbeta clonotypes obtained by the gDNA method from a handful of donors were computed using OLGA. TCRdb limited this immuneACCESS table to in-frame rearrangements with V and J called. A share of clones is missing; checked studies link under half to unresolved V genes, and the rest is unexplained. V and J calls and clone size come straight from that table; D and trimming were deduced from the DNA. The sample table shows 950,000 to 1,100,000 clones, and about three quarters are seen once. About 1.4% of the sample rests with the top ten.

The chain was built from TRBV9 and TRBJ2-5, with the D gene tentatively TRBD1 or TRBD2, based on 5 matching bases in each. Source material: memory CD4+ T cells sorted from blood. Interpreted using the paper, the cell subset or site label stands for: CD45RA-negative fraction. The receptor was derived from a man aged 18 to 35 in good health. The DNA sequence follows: TGTGCCAGCAGCGTAGATCCGGGGCTTCGAAGGCAAGAGACCCAGTACTTC. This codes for CASSVDPGLRRQETQYF.